The clone carrying this T cell receptor beta chain came up a few times. Its antigen remains unknown. The source of the sample is a study of T-cell memory formation after mild COVID-19. Study-wide background: TCR clusters showed largely donor specificity. Notes on the study in general: Of the contracting clones, CD4+ ones lay mainly in CM and EM, and CD8+ ones in EMRA. Cross-reactive memory apparently joined, as some responding clones appeared in pre-infection memory.

5'RACE primed at constant segments yielded TCR alpha and TCR beta cDNA libraries bearing sample barcodes and UMIs. TCRdb itself ran the 5' RACE reads through MiXCR, one entry per CDR3 protein. This sample has under 450,000 distinct CDR3 sequences, with 23% found just once. V was shortened by 0 bases and J by 7 bases, with 9 bases between the two germline ends. The CDR3 runs to 13 residues. In germline, CDR1 is SEHNR, CDR2 FQNEAQ (reference sequence). This TCR came from an adult woman who had mild COVID-19 (a few samples of this study predate the infection). Cell type and time point are not known. The V and J genes are TRBV7-9 and TRBJ1-2; D might be TRBD1 (6 bases). The sequencing input was PBMCs or a T cell subset sorted from them (not recorded which). This CDR3 is CASSLAQGLGYTF. DNA of the CDR3: TGTGCCAGCAGCTTAGCCCAGGGGCTTGGCTACACCTTC.